This T cell receptor beta chain was sequenced during a study of cytomegalovirus exposure and HLA in healthy donors. Trimming left V 6 bases short and J 0 bases short, with 12 bases between. Germline values: CDR1 MNHEY, CDR2 SVGAGI. CDR3 length: 14 residues. A remark on this clone: Its antigen is not identified.

Findings of the study overall: Rare sequences made up most TCRs, while some public TCRs were found in many donors.

Data came from immunoSEQ multiplex PCR; TCRdb stores just in-frame clones and leaves some out. This sample yields approximately 140,000 clones, of which just over 85% are seen a single time; 7.9% belongs to the top ten. This TCR was recovered from a woman aged 18-29 years in good health and CMV-seropositive. Sequenced sample: PBMCs. The V gene is TRBV6-5, the J gene TRBJ2-7; tentatively, D is TRBD1 (6 bases). CDR3 loop: CASRSYRDSYEQYF. The CDR3 coding sequence is TGTGCCAGCAGGTCCTACAGGGACTCCTACGAGCAGTACTTC.